The next 22 T cell receptor beta chains were all read from a single sample in a study of cytomegalovirus exposure and HLA in healthy donors. The PCR ran on 60 Vbeta and 13 Jbeta primers. The method was immunoSEQ multiplex PCR; TCRdb's version includes in-frame clones alone and lacks a portion of them. Recorded for this sample: 100,000 to 150,000 clones. Material: PBMCs. The receptors stem from a man between 18 and 35 years old in good health and CMV-seronegative.

The CDR3 loop is CASSLGQRGAQETQYF. The CDR3 nucleotides read TGCGCCAGCAGCTTGGGTCAGCGGGGGGCCCAAGAGACCCAGTACTTC. The V gene is TRBV5-1, the J gene TRBJ2-5; 9 bases match TRBD2. The CDR3 contains 16 residues. The V gene end was trimmed by 0 bases and the J gene end by 1 base; junction bases not matched to a gene: 4. Germline lookup yields CDR1 SGHRS and CDR2 YFSETQ.

The chain has TRBV12-1 and TRBJ1-1; TRBD1 is the table's D call, not checked against the DNA. TRBV12-1 is listed as a pseudogene. This CDR3 is 16 amino acids long. CDR3 sequence: CASSLSRDKVRTEAFF. As DNA, the CDR3 is TGTGCCAGCAGCCTAAGCCGGGACAAGGTCCGCACTGAAGCTTTCTTT.

The chain is built from TRBV18 and TRBJ2-7; 8 positions agree with TRBD1. The CDR3 has 14 amino acids. Germline CDR1 reads KGHSH; CDR2 reads LQKENI. The V gene end was trimmed by 3 bases and the J gene end by 9 bases; junction bases not matched to a gene: 10. The CDR3 sequence is CASSPQTGVDAQYF. The CDR3 DNA is TGTGCCAGCTCACCTCAGACAGGGGTAGATGCGCAGTACTTC.

The chain combines TRBV7-3 with TRBJ2-7; 7 nucleotides match TRBD2. Per the germline V gene, CDR1 is SGHTA and CDR2 is FQGTGA. This CDR3 spans 16 amino acids. Trimming at V came to 6 bases and at J to 1 base, leaving 12 bases not matched to a gene. CDR3 protein: CASSLSGGGSSYEQYF. CDR3 DNA sequence: TGTGCCAGCAGTCTTTCTGGCGGGGGTAGTTCCTACGAGCAGTACTTC.

This chain joins TRBV7-3 and TRBJ1-6; unclear D gene. Trimming removed 1 base at V and 8 bases at J, with 6 bases between. There are 13 residues in the CDR3. Germline V gene lookup returns CDR1 SGHTA and CDR2 FQGTGA. CDR3 bases: TGTGCCAGCAGCTTAAGTCGAGATTCACCCCTCCACTTT. This translates into CASSLSRDSPLHF. The full variable domain, rest sourced from reference TRBV7-3 and TRBJ1-6, is GAGVSQTPSNKVTEKGKYVELRCDPISGHTALYWYRQSLGQGPEFLIYFQGTGAADDSGLPNDRFFAVRPEGSVSTLKIQRTERGDSAVYLCASSLSRDSPLHFGNGTRLTVT.

The rearrangement uses TRBV6-1 and TRBJ1-4; 8 bases are shared with TRBD1. The CDR3 is 15 amino acids. CDR1 is MNHNS and CDR2 is SASEGT in the germline V gene. J was trimmed by 4 bases and V by 4 bases; bases with no gene match: 5. The CDR3 region has the DNA TGTGCCAGCAGTGGGGACAGGTTCTATAATGAAAAACTGTTTTTT. Translated, it gives CASSGDRFYNEKLFF.

This sequence joins TRBV2 and TRBJ2-2; 8 bases agree with TRBD1. The V and J ends lost 3 bases and 8 bases, in that order; junction bases with no gene match: 11. The CDR3 contains 16 residues. CDR1 SNHLY and CDR2 FYNNEI come from the germline V gene. CDR3 residues: CASSDLAGGKAGELFF. The CDR3 DNA follows: TGTGCCAGCAGTGACCTGGCAGGGGGCAAGGCTGGGGAGCTGTTTTTT.

The rearrangement links TRBV5-4 to TRBJ2-7; 11 bases fit TRBD2. CDR3 length: 15 amino acids. The V gene end was trimmed by 5 bases and the J gene end by 5 bases; junction bases not matched to a gene: 9. The V gene's germline CDR1 is SGHNT and CDR2 YYREEE (reference sequence). The CDR3 coding sequence is TGTGCCAGCAGATTAGCGGGAGGGCCTATGGACGAGCAGTACTTC. Protein product: CASRLAGGPMDEQYF.

The J gene is TRBJ2-3, the V gene TRBV10-1; 10 nucleotides line up with TRBD2. With 8 bases clipped from V and 1 base from J, the junction kept 0 bases outside the gene matches. The CDR3 covers 13 residues. Germline assignment: CDR1 WNHNN and CDR2 SYGVQD (reference sequence). The CDR3 coding sequence is TGCGCCAGCGGGACTAGCGGCACAGATACGCAGTATTTT. It codes for CASGTSGTDTQYF.

This sequence joins TRBV4-2 and TRBJ2-3, with a tentative D call TRBD1 (7 bases). Between the trimmed V and J ends, which lost 4 bases and 3 bases, there was a span of 8 bases. This CDR3 is built from 13 residues. Germline loops: CDR1 LGHNA, CDR2 YNFKEQ. The CDR3, as DNA: TGTGCCAGCAGCCCAGGGGGGACAGATACGCAGTATTTT. Amino acids: CASSPGGTDTQYF.

The rearrangement uses TRBV6-1 and TRBJ2-1; 8 bases match TRBD2. The trim removed 2 bases at V and 5 bases at J, leaving 2 bases unmatched. The CDR3 extends over 14 amino acids. CDR1 and CDR2 (germline): MNHNS, SASEGT. CDR3 sequence: CASSERGGDNEQFF. The CDR3 nucleotides read TGTGCCAGCAGTGAACGGGGGGGCGACAATGAGCAGTTCTTC.

This sequence joins TRBV7-9 and TRBJ1-4; perhaps TRBD1 as D (6 bases). Germline V gene data show CDR1 as SEHNR and CDR2 as FQNEAQ (reference sequence). Trimming left V 6 bases short and J 6 bases short, with 17 bases between. The length of the CDR3 is 15 residues. The CDR3 reads CASRPPGGEDEKLFF. The CDR3 bases are TGTGCCAGCAGACCTCCGGGGGGCGAGGATGAAAAACTGTTTTTT.

The chain uses TRBV29-1 and TRBJ2-2; D perhaps matches TRBD2 (5 bases). Germline CDR1 is SQVTM and CDR2 is ANQGSEA. This CDR3 comprises 14 residues. Trimming cost V 0 bases and J 6 bases, with 11 bases left between them. CDR3 sequence: CSVEEESGAGELFF. In DNA form, the CDR3 reads TGCAGCGTTGAAGAAGAGTCCGGGGCCGGGGAGCTGTTTTTT.

The chain carries TRBV28 and TRBJ2-7, with 7 bases identical to TRBD2. CDR1 and CDR2 from the germline V gene are MDHEN and SYDVKM. The CDR3 consists of 15 residues. Trimming removed 6 bases from V and 5 bases from J; junction bases left unmatched: 13. CDR3 region: CASSSGGLSFHEQYF. The CDR3 DNA sequence: TGTGCCAGCAGCTCGGGGGGATTGTCCTTCCACGAGCAGTACTTC.

The J gene is TRBJ2-2, the V gene TRBV27, with D hard to call. This CDR3 has 13 residues. Germline CDR1 is MNHEY and CDR2 is SMNVEV (reference sequence). V lost 10 bases and J 7 bases, leaving 16 bases between the germline ends. CDR3 nucleotide sequence: TGTGCCACCAGCTGGTTTAGTGGCGGGGAGCTGTTTTTT. This encodes CATSWFSGGELFF.

The chain recombines TRBV10-3 with TRBJ1-5, with a weak D call TRBD1 (5 bases). This CDR3 is 15 amino acids long. The V gene lost 0 bases and the J gene lost 7 bases, with 13 bases spanning the gap. Germline CDR1 ENHRY, CDR2 SYGVKD. This CDR3 is CAISESTAIPQPQHF. The CDR3 coding sequence is TGTGCCATCAGTGAGTCGACAGCTATCCCCCAGCCCCAGCATTTT.

The rearrangement links TRBV19 to TRBJ1-4, with D unresolved. Germline assignment: CDR1 LNHDA and CDR2 SQIVND (reference sequence). This CDR3 contains 11 residues. Between the trimmed V and J ends, which lost 3 bases and 8 bases, there was a span of 4 bases. Written as DNA, the CDR3 is TGTGCCAGTAGTATCGGGGAAAAACTGTTTTTT. Amino acid sequence: CASSIGEKLFF.

The chain couples TRBV7-9 to TRBJ2-1, with 9 bases matching TRBD2. There are 13 residues in the CDR3. The V and J ends lost 8 bases and 9 bases, in that order; junction bases with no gene match: 8. Looked up from germline, CDR1 is SEHNR and CDR2 is FQNEAQ (reference sequence). CDR3 in amino acids: CASAGTSFPEQFF. CDR3 in DNA: TGTGCCAGCGCCGGGACTAGCTTTCCTGAGCAGTTCTTC.

The chain employs TRBV21-1 and TRBJ1-2; TRBD1, the table's D call, lacks a check against the DNA. TRBV21-1 is shown as a pseudogene. This CDR3 contains 14 residues. CDR3 loop: CASSKVPENYGYTF. CDR3 nucleotides: TGTGCCAGCAGCAAAGTCCCAGAAAACTATGGCTACACCTTC.

The chain is built from TRBV7-8 and TRBJ2-5, with D maybe TRBD2 (5 bases). CDR3 length: 13 amino acids. V shed 3 bases and J shed 4 bases, with 9 bases lying between them. Germline assignment: CDR1 SGHVS and CDR2 FQNEAQ. The CDR3 reads CASSFGLRETQYF. The CDR3 DNA is TGTGCCAGCAGCTTCGGACTCCGAGAGACCCAGTACTTC. Drawing the rest from reference TRBV7-8 and TRBJ2-5, the complete variable domain is GAGVSQSPRYKVAKRGQDVALRCDPISGHVSLFWYQQALGQGPEFLTYFQNEAQLDKSGLPSDRFFAERPEGSVSTLKIQRTQQEDSAVYLCASSFGLRETQYFGPGTRLLVL.

The CDR3 sequence: CSVKEGYSNQPQHF. CDR3 bases: TGCAGCGTTAAGGAGGGATATAGCAATCAGCCCCAGCATTTT. This chain uses TRBV29-1 with TRBJ1-5; D not resolved. The ends were cut back, 5 bases at V and 0 bases at J, with 11 bases in the middle. Per germline, CDR1 SQVTM and CDR2 ANQGSEA. This CDR3 is 14 amino acids long.

The chain recombines TRBV19 with TRBJ2-5; TRBD1 might be the D (5 bases). The CDR3 consists of 13 residues. V was clipped by 7 bases and J by 4 bases, with 13 bases between them. Germline CDR1 reads LNHDA; CDR2 reads SQIVND (reference sequence). The CDR3 DNA sequence: TGTGCCAGTAATCGGCAGGGCGGAGAGACCCAGTACTTC. Protein sequence: CASNRQGGETQYF.